The entry below gives a single T cell receptor beta chain sequence along with its context. No antigen is known for it. Compared with germline, one end of the junction differs, possibly owing to a read error. This sample stems from a study of cytomegalovirus exposure and HLA in healthy donors listed by TCRdb under 2017. With respect to the entire study: An earlier analysis of approximately 640 of the donors reported approximately 290 Gb of sequence data and 100 million to 130 million unique TCR beta sequences from about 200 million T cells. All discovery cohort repertoires had been generated using a single sequencing platform. An earlier analysis of fewer than 750 of the donors used high-throughput TCR beta sequencing to judge whether each TCR beta V gene segment behaved as functional or pseudogenic. A later genetic analysis took genome-wide SNP genotypes for about 65% of the roughly 670 donors and used that subset as a discovery cohort. Besides the first cohort of 666 subjects, a separate validation cohort made up of 90 to 150 different subjects was used. The later analysis used no new phenotypic data to find candidate immune exposures, relying instead on TCR beta sequences and their occurrence across donors. Of the 398 genotyped donors, 70% to 90% were placed in the genetic ancestry cluster associated with self-reported Caucasian donors. On average, about 240,000 unique TCR beta nucleotide sequences were sequenced per donor among 398 genotyped donors of the cohort, with 15% to 20% of those sequences being non-productive. The study profiled the T cell repertoires of 500 to 800 subjects by immunosequencing and related them to cytomegalovirus serostatus. High-throughput TCR immunosequencing, statistical association of individual TCRs with disease status, and machine learning were combined to predict cytomegalovirus infection status. A later analysis re-examined previously published TCR beta repertoires from roughly 650 donors and added high-resolution HLA genotyping to investigate patterns of TCR occurrence. An early release covering more than 500 HLA-typed donors comprised about 310 gigabases of sequencing data and tens of millions of unique TCR sequences. Typing coverage varied by locus: 629-630 donors for A, B, C, DRB1 and DQB1; roughly 500 for DQA1; over 600 for DPA1; roughly 470 for DPB1. Both class I and class II loci were covered by HLA typing, at four-digit resolution. The aim of the study was to test whether cataloging public T cell receptors could identify signatures of past pathogen exposure. Donor age, sex, ethnicity and CMV serostatus were compiled together with the repertoire data. Roughly five DR-DQ haplotypes were treated as single units for association and clustering because of strong linkage in the cohort. The full study reports these points: A later analysis found that TCR association rates varied across HLA loci, with DRB1 alleles showing the most associated TCRs and HLA-C alleles the fewest. For the cohort, immune exposure information was limited to CMV serostatus. Some 16 rarely observed V segments, including chromosome 9 orphons, were excluded from the earlier analysis of several hundred of the donors because counts were too low. A further reported finding was that TCR beta sequences accurately predicted the HLA-A and HLA-B alleles for most subjects in the first cohort. The study listed approximately 160 TCR beta chains as associated with cytomegalovirus. Because the 87-base-pair reads could not distinguish some IMGT-functional V segments, including TRBV6-2 and TRBV6-3, those segments were excluded. The classifier was reported to diagnose cytomegalovirus status with high specificity and sensitivity in both the original cohort and the validation cohort. Because HLA typing was missing for some donors at each locus, association tests included only the typed subset. The authors suggested that the approach could potentially be generalized to other disease states and immunological phenotypes. Compared with the approximately 710-donor mean, donors in an Asian-associated ancestry cluster had fewer N-insertions in productive TCRs, according to a later genetic analysis. A later analysis reported that several top co-occurrence clusters appeared linked to parvovirus B19, influenza, CMV and Epstein-Barr virus. The cohort was sequenced for TCR beta chains only, and without alpha or paired-chain data the features that could be detected were limited. Linkage disequilibrium might explain the correlated functional status among segregating V segments, but an unknown experimental factor could not be ruled out. At a false discovery rate of 0.05, a later analysis linked roughly 17,000 TCR beta sequences to specific HLA alleles. In a later genetic analysis, a missense DCLRE1C variant was associated with V-gene and J-gene trimming of TCR beta chains, and the association was replicated in an independent cohort. A cluster of highly shared sequence variants was judged likely to represent a technical artifact of the sequencing pipeline. Broadly in line with IMGT annotations, most TCR beta V segments showed up in productive rearrangements about 87% or about 30% of the time in an earlier analysis of under 700 of the donors. When HLA alleles, especially DR and DQ, strongly co-occurred, TCR associations were difficult to assign to individual alleles. While some public TCRs were present in many individuals, most TCR sequences turned up only very rarely across donors. A later analysis found that most CMV-associated TCR beta chains appeared HLA-restricted, with HLA associations seemingly driven largely by CMV exposure. In a later analysis, HLA-associated TCR beta chains were found to be more clonally expanded and to have lower generation probabilities than equally common non-associated chains. A few of the identified cytomegalovirus-associated TCR beta chains were confirmed in vitro to be specific for cytomegalovirus antigens. Presence/absence analyses assumed roughly uniform sequencing depth across donors, an assumption that may not hold.

From a lookup of the germline V gene, CDR1 and CDR2 are MDHEN and SYDVKM. The CDR3 holds 17 amino acids from the cysteine to the phenylalanine. Only the CDR3 region is kept as DNA, spanning 51 bases read in frame from base 1. In total, more than 500 healthy bone marrow donors made up the cohort. All cohort members were sampled while nominally healthy, although unrecorded immune exposures were likely present. The donor was CMV seropositive and was included in the group of 300 or so seropositive cohort members. Every donor gave a peripheral blood sample, and the peripheral blood mononuclear cells from that sample were used for TCR beta sequencing. Genomic DNA was extracted from the blood cell samples with the Qiagen DNeasy Blood Extraction Kit. Libraries were built with the immunoSEQ multiplex PCR assay. For the multiplex PCR, a mixture combining 60 forward primers for TCR Vbeta segments and 13 reverse primers for TCR Jbeta segments was used. The CDR3 region of rearranged TCR beta genes was amplified from genomic DNA by a multiplex PCR assay. On the Illumina HiSeq System, the amplified TCR beta libraries were sequenced as 87-base-pair reads. Per the source publication's procedure: Across the 670 or so repertoires, a later analysis counted approximately 75 million unique TCR beta chains, 9.5 million to 13 million of which were shared by at least two donors. Raw reads were error-corrected and collapsed into unique sequences with a nearest-neighbor algorithm that merged closely related sequences to remove PCR and sequencing errors. V, D and J gene segments were assigned by aligning CDR3 sequences to IMGT reference sequences. For a sequence to be retained, a match of at least six nucleotides was required to both a V gene segment and a J gene segment. Rearrangements were called productive when the CDR3 lacked stop codons and stayed in frame with V and J; all others were non-productive. CDR3 was defined according to IMGT convention as the region running from the second conserved V-encoded cysteine to the conserved J-encoded phenylalanine. The earlier analysis of about 610 of the donors excluded sequences that lacked an unambiguous match to a single V gene segment. In an earlier analysis of approximately 550 of the donors, V segments were called functional above 56.7% productive rearrangements and were called segregating when the between-donor standard deviation exceeded 5%. A statistical classification framework was built for diagnosing cytomegalovirus status from the catalog of TCR beta chain sequences. In a later analysis, V and J genes were assigned by comparing TCR nucleotide sequences against IMGT/GENE-DB human TR gene sequences. The TCRdist pipeline was used in a later analysis to assign CDR3 sequences and most-parsimonious VDJ recombination scenarios. In a later analysis, every TCR beta chain was defined by the combination of its CDR3 amino acid sequence and its V-gene family, and reads without a unique V-gene family were dropped. As a way to deal with suspected cross-contamination and a sequencing artifact, a later analysis dropped 450 to 600 nucleotide sequences that were highly shared and had low generation probability. In a later analysis, a clonal expansion index for each public chain was calculated from normalized within-repertoire ranks of inferred template counts. In a later analysis, generation probabilities were computed using a VDJ recombination model fitted to out-of-frame rearrangements, and the results were checked against IGoR. Hypergeometric tests were used in a later analysis to score TCR-TCR, TCR-HLA and TCR-CMV co-occurrence, with a repertoire-size bias correction applied to the TCR pairs. A later analysis estimated false discovery rates by permuting HLA or CMV assignments 20 times. In a later analysis, co-occurring TCRs were grouped with DBSCAN, and TCRdist sequence similarity was added when clustering was performed within HLA-allele-positive subsets. Repertoires with fewer than 30,000 or more than 120,000 public chains, plus five repertoires with anomalous nucleotide sharing, were excluded from co-occurrence clustering. Not all clones reach the TCRdb copy of this immuneACCESS table, which keeps in-frame sequences only. Checked studies attribute under half of the gap to unresolved V genes and leave the rest unexplained. V, J and clone size are those of that table, while D and trimming were read from the DNA. This sample gives about 190,000 clones in total; around 83% of them show up just once. Clones ranked in the top ten supply roughly 1.7% of the sample.

The receptor comes from a man between 35 and 55 years old in good health and CMV-seropositive. The sequencing input was PBMCs. In this chain, TRBV28 is recombined with TRBJ2-6, and 7 bases in between align with TRBD2. The DNA is as follows: TGTGCCAGCAGTTTAAGGTGGGGGGGAGCTGGGGCCAACGGCCTGACTTTC. This is translated as CASSLRWGGAGANGLTF.